A single sample is the source of the 10 T cell receptor beta chains below, sequenced in a study of shared clonotypes between healthy human individuals. Method: immunoSEQ multiplex PCR; TCRdb's copy keeps in-frame clones and lacks some. This table holds over a million clones, 97% to 99% found once. The sample taken for sequencing was naive CD4+ T cells sorted from blood. Subset denoted: CD45RA+ positively selected. These TCRs come from a man aged 30 to 39 in good health.

J is TRBJ2-3 and V is TRBV7-2; TRBD2 matches 12 bases. Germline CDR1 is SGHTA and CDR2 is FQGNSA. V shed 1 base, J shed 4 bases, and the junction held 6 bases outside the gene matches. The length of the CDR3 is 17 residues. The CDR3: CASSLVQGLAGSDTQYF. CDR3 nucleotides: TGTGCCAGCAGCTTAGTTCAGGGACTAGCGGGTTCAGATACGCAGTATTTT.

The chain is built from TRBV10-3 and TRBJ2-7; maybe TRBD2 (6 bases). The CDR3 is 13 residues long. Trimming took 3 bases from V and 4 from J, leaving 10 bases between them. CDR1 is ENHRY and CDR2 is SYGVKD in the germline V gene. In nucleotides, the CDR3 is TGTGCCATCAGTGACGGGAGTCCGTACGAGCAGTACTTC. It codes for CAISDGSPYEQYF.

The V call is TRBV5-4, the J call TRBJ2-3, with TRBD2 matching over 13 bases. The CDR3 is 14 residues long. The J segment lost 2 bases and the V segment lost 9 bases, leaving 3 bases of the junction unmatched. Germline-derived CDR1 and CDR2 are SGHNT and YYREEE (reference sequence). The CDR3 DNA sequence: TGTGCCACGGGACTAGCGGGGCTCACAGATACGCAGTATTTT. Amino acids: CATGLAGLTDTQYF.

The chain has TRBV5-4 and TRBJ2-7, with D possibly TRBD1 on 5 matching bases. V dropped 4 bases and J dropped 3 bases, with 14 bases sitting between them. This CDR3 spans 14 amino acids. Germline V lookup: CDR1 SGHNT, CDR2 YYREEE (reference sequence). The CDR3 protein is CASSPETENYEQYF. For the CDR3, the DNA is TGTGCCAGCAGCCCGGAGACAGAAAACTACGAGCAGTACTTC.

The chain joins TRBV7-9 to TRBJ2-1, with 9 bases matching TRBD2. Germline V gene lookup returns CDR1 SEHNR and CDR2 FQNEAQ (reference sequence). V lost 4 bases to trimming and J lost 4 bases; unmatched junction nucleotides: 2. This CDR3 contains 14 residues. As DNA, the CDR3 is TGTGCCAGCAGCTCAACTAGCGGGTACAATGAGCAGTTCTTC. It is translated as CASSSTSGYNEQFF.

The chain recombines TRBV19 with TRBJ1-5; the D gene is possibly TRBD1 (6 bases). Germline V lookup: CDR1 LNHDA, CDR2 SQIVND (reference sequence). Trimming removed 5 bases from V and 3 bases from J, with 14 bases in between. The CDR3 loop spans 15 amino acids. The CDR3 sequence: CASSDRRVPNQPQHF. The CDR3 coding sequence is TGTGCCAGTAGTGACAGGCGGGTACCCAATCAGCCCCAGCATTTT.

Worth noting for this clone: One end of the junction does not line up with germline, which may come from a read error. V and J are TRBV10-3 and TRBJ2-7; TRBD1 aligns across 7 bases. This CDR3 is 12 amino acids long. Germline V gene lookup returns CDR1 ENHRY and CDR2 SYGVKD. The CDR3 sequence: CAISESNGDSFF. As DNA, the CDR3 is TGTGCCATCAGTGAATCGAACGGGGACAGCTTCTTC.

This sequence joins TRBV27 and TRBJ1-1, with a weak D call TRBD1 (6 bases). Germline V CDR1 and CDR2: MNHEY, SMNVEV (reference sequence). CDR3 length: 15 residues. V shed 6 bases and J shed 3 bases, with 17 bases lying between them. CDR3 sequence (DNA): TGTGCCAGCAGGGGGGGCGCGTTGGAGGACACTGAAGCTTTCTTT. Its protein is CASRGGALEDTEAFF.

Points on this clone: At the DNA level, this CDR3 is encoded by other sequences in the same sample as well. For the CDR3, the DNA is TGTGCCAGCAGCGTAGTGGGCTCTGGGGCCAACGTCCTGACTTTC. This gives the protein CASSVVGSGANVLTF. V and J are TRBV9 and TRBJ2-6; D unresolved. CDR3 length: 15 residues. Trimming took off 0 bases at V and 0 bases at J, with 4 bases between the two ends. CDR1 is SGDLS and CDR2 is YYNGEE in the germline V gene.

This clone was seen a single time. This chain uses TRBV5-1 with TRBJ2-5; D gene uncertain. Trimming took 3 bases from V and 5 from J, leaving 17 bases between them. The germline CDR1 and CDR2 sequences are SGHRS and YFSETQ. The CDR3 is 15 amino acids. The CDR3 reads CASSSMTTAGETQYF. The CDR3 bases are TGCGCCAGCAGCTCTATGACAACTGCCGGGGAGACCCAGTACTTC.